The 15 T cell receptor beta chains presented below share a single source sample, sequenced in a study of T-cell memory formation after mild COVID-19. TCRdb reprocessed the 5' RACE reads via MiXCR and lists one record per CDR3 protein. This sample has roughly 450,000 distinct CDR3 sequences; roughly 17% occur once, and the top ten carry 20% to 25%. The sample taken for sequencing was PBMCs or a T cell subset sorted from them (not recorded which). The receptors come from a young man who had mild COVID-19 (a few samples of this study predate the infection). Cell type and time point are not known.

Many counts were recorded for this clonotype. This sequence joins TRBV12-3 or TRBV12-4 and TRBJ1-6; D is possibly TRBD1 (6 bases). V was cut by 3 bases and J by 7 bases, with 10 bases left in between. CDR3 length: 14 residues. CDR3 sequence: CASSFQGPNSPLHF. The CDR3 bases are TGTGCCAGCAGTTTTCAGGGGCCCAATTCACCCCTCCACTTT.

The rearrangement joins TRBV9 to TRBJ2-2; the D gene is possibly TRBD1 (6 bases). Germline V CDR1 and CDR2: SGDLS, YYNGEE. V was shortened by 1 base and J by 5 bases, with 18 bases between the two germline ends. This CDR3 is built from 17 residues. CDR3 sequence: CASSVLSTGLWTGELFF. CDR3 nucleotides: TGTGCCAGCAGCGTATTATCAACAGGGCTATGGACCGGGGAGCTGTTTTTT.

This clonotype has just a few counts. The genes are TRBV10-3 and TRBJ2-3, with D perhaps TRBD1 (6 bases). This CDR3 comprises 14 residues. Germline CDR1 and CDR2: ENHRY and SYGVKD. CDR3 residues: CGTRDRTSTDTQYF. CDR3 bases: TGTGGGACTCGAGACAGGACGAGCACAGATACGCAGTATTTT.

This clonotype was picked up a small number of times. The J gene is TRBJ2-3, the V gene TRBV7-8; 7 positions agree with TRBD1. The germline V gene encodes CDR1 SGHVS and CDR2 FQNEAQ. J lost 2 bases, V lost 5 bases, and 4 bases had no gene match. The CDR3 has 14 residues. CDR3 DNA: TGTGCCAGCAGCGGACAGGCGCTCACAGATACGCAGTATTTT. Translated, it gives CASSGQALTDTQYF.

There are a few counts of this clonotype. The V call is TRBV3-1, the J call TRBJ2-3, with D possibly matching TRBD2 (5 bases). The CDR3 runs to 15 residues. Germline V lookup: CDR1 LGHDT, CDR2 YNNKEL (reference sequence). Trimming took 1 base from V and 3 from J, leaving 11 bases between them. The CDR3 coding sequence is TGTGCCAGCAGCCAAGTAGCCGGGGTTACAGATACGCAGTATTTT. Translating gives CASSQVAGVTDTQYF.

The V call is TRBV20-1, the J call TRBJ1-5, with D perhaps TRBD1 (6 bases). The CDR3 extends over 13 amino acids. The germline V gene has CDR1 DFQATT and CDR2 SNEGSKA (reference sequence). Trimming removed 0 bases at V and 6 bases at J, with 9 bases between. Written as DNA, the CDR3 is TGCAGTGCTAGAGATGGGGGGGCTCAGCCCCAGCATTTT. Translated: CSARDGGAQPQHF.

This clonotype has a handful of counts. The V and J genes are TRBV12-3 or TRBV12-4 and TRBJ1-2; no definite D call. V was pared by 1 base and J by 4 bases, with 7 bases between. This CDR3 has 13 residues. The CDR3, as DNA: TGTGCCAGCAGTTTAGGGATTGGCTATGGCTACACCTTC. As protein: CASSLGIGYGYTF.

This clonotype was detected only a few times. This rearrangement joins TRBV6-1 to TRBJ2-2; D possibly corresponds to TRBD1 (6 bases). Trimming shortened V by 10 bases and J by 3 bases, and 18 bases separated the two germline ends. This CDR3 contains 15 residues. CDR1 is MNHNS and CDR2 is SASEGT in the germline V gene. The CDR3 spells CATTLRGSYTGELFF. In nucleotides, the CDR3 is TGTGCCACAACCCTCAGGGGCTCGTACACCGGGGAGCTGTTTTTT.

This rearrangement joins TRBV24-1 to TRBJ2-1; D is possibly TRBD1 or TRBD2 (5 bases each). V lost 9 bases to trimming and J lost 8 bases, with 13 bases between them. The CDR3 covers 12 residues. The germline V gene has CDR1 KGHDR and CDR2 SFDVKD. CDR3 DNA: TGTGCCACCCGGGGTATGGGGGATGAGCAGTTCTTC. Translation: CATRGMGDEQFF.

The chain uses TRBV7-2 and TRBJ1-3, with 9 bases matching TRBD1. The CDR3 extends over 17 amino acids. Losses at the gene ends were 2 bases for V and 4 bases for J; bases not matched to a gene: 9. CDR1 is SGHTA and CDR2 is FQGNSA in the germline V gene. CDR3 nucleotide sequence: TGTGCCAGCAGCTTAAGTTCGGGGACAGGGTCGGGAAACACCATATATTTT. This codes for CASSLSSGTGSGNTIYF.

This clonotype has a handful of counts. The chain is built from TRBV5-5 and TRBJ2-1, with 7 positions matching TRBD2. Germline CDR1 SGHKS, CDR2 YYEKEE (reference sequence). The junction had 6 bases not matched to a gene; V was cut back by 6 bases and J by 0 bases. This CDR3 comprises 15 residues. The chain's CDR3 is CASNAAGSSYNEQFF. The CDR3 DNA reads TGTGCCAGCAATGCAGCGGGGAGCTCCTACAATGAGCAGTTCTTC. Full variable domain (missing parts from reference TRBV5-5 and TRBJ2-1): DAGVTQSPTHLIKTRGQQVTLRCSPISGHKSVSWYQQVLGQGPQFIFQYYEKEERGRGNFPDRFSARQFPNYSSELNVNALLLGDSALYLCASNAAGSSYNEQFFGPGTRLTVL.

The gene calls are TRBV5-1 and TRBJ2-1; a weak D match, TRBD2 (5 bases). The V end lost 0 bases, the J end lost 5 bases, and 12 bases lay between the germline ends. The CDR3 runs 15 residues. The germline CDR1 and CDR2 sequences are SGHRS and YFSETQ. CDR3 nucleotide sequence: TGCGCCAGCAGCTTGGCCGGCATGGAGGACAATGAGCAGTTCTTC. Translated, it gives CASSLAGMEDNEQFF.

J is TRBJ2-2 and V is TRBV5-1; the match to TRBD1 covers 10 bases. Trimming at V came to 4 bases and at J to 6 bases, leaving 3 bases not matched to a gene. CDR1 and CDR2 (germline): SGHRS, YFSETQ. The CDR3 runs 14 residues. The CDR3 DNA follows: TGCGCCAGCAGCGAGGGGACAGGGGCCGGGGAGCTGTTTTTT. Protein: CASSEGTGAGELFF. Drawing the rest from reference TRBV5-1 and TRBJ2-2, the complete variable domain is KAGVTQTPRYLIKTRGQQVTLSCSPISGHRSVSWYQQTPGQGLQFLFEYFSETQRNKGNFPGRFSGRQFSNSRSEMNVSTLELGDSALYLCASSEGTGAGELFFGEGSRLTVL.

This clonotype appeared once. This may be a read error: a much more frequent sequence differs by one nucleotide. The chain couples TRBV10-3 to TRBJ2-7, with D perhaps TRBD1 (5 bases). Trimming stripped 10 bases from V and 2 bases from J, with 18 bases between. Germline CDR1 ENHRY, CDR2 SYGVKD. This CDR3 spans 14 amino acids. Here the CDR3 DNA reads TGTGCCACCACCAGTTTAGGCAGGGCCTACGAGCAGTACTTC. Its translation is CATTSLGRAYEQYF.

This clonotype was seen many times. The V and J genes are TRBV6-4 and TRBJ2-3; weak D call: TRBD2 (6 bases). The V end was cut by 5 bases, the J end by 0 bases, with 12 bases between. CDR1 and CDR2 from the germline V gene are MRHNA and SNTAGT. The CDR3 has 15 amino acids. The CDR3 nucleotides are TGTGCCAGCAGTCTGACGGCGGGGAGCACAGATACGCAGTATTTT. This gives the protein CASSLTAGSTDTQYF.